In its sample, the clone carrying this T cell receptor beta chain was seen once. V lost 4 bases, J lost 1 base, and 8 bases lay in between. The CDR3 is made up of 15 amino acids. CDR1 and CDR2 from the germline V gene are MGHRA and YSYEKL. The sample belongs to a study of blood T cell repertoires in COVID-19. Overall study: The United States, Italy and Spain were the sources of the acute and convalescent COVID-19 samples. In each case, the material was cDNA or gDNA derived from T cells, B-cell-depleted T cells, or PBMCs.

The authors' processing: Amplification with reference gene primers provided the estimates of nucleated cell counts. Clones were read by immunoSEQ multiplex PCR, and TCRdb kept only the in-frame ones, dropping some. V and J calls and clone size are copied from that table; D and trimming were computed from the DNA. This table has roughly 250,000 clones, roughly nine tenths appearing once. Participants were aged about 18 to 100 years, lived in around 22 US areas, and enrolled virtually. The chain uses TRBV4-1 and TRBJ2-6; a possible D gene is TRBD2 (5 bases). The clonotype originates from a woman under 30 who had recovered from COVID-19. The material sequenced was PBMCs or T cells enriched from blood (not recorded which). CDR3 nucleotides: TGCGCCAGCAGCCGGGAGAATTCTGGGGCCAACGTCCTGACTTTC. As protein: CASSRENSGANVLTF.